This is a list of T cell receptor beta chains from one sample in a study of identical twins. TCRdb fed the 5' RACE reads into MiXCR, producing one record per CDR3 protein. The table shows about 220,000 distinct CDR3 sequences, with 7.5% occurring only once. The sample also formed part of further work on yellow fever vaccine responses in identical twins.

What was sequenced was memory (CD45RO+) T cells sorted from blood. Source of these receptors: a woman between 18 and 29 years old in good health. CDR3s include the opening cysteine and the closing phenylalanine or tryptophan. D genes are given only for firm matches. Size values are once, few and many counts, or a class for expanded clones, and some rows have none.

CDR3 protein: CASSLSWGDPEAFF
CDR3 DNA: TGTGCCAGCAGTTTATCTTGGGGGGACCCTGAAGCTTTCTTT
clone size: many
J gene: TRBJ1-1
D gene: NA
V gene: TRBV27
CDR3 length: 14

CDR3 protein: CATQRDPRRNEQFF
CDR3 DNA: TGTGCCACCCAACGGGACCCGAGGCGCAATGAGCAGTTCTTC
clone size: few
J gene: TRBJ2-1
D gene: NA
V gene: TRBV6-2/TRBV6-3
CDR3 length: 14

CDR3 protein: CASRRAGEAEQYF
CDR3 DNA: TGTGCCAGCAGGAGGGCAGGGGAGGCCGAGCAGTACTTC
clone size: many
J gene: TRBJ2-7
D gene: NA
V gene: TRBV12-3/TRBV12-4
CDR3 length: 13

CDR3 protein: CASSPGTGKSYEQYF
CDR3 DNA: TGTGCCAGCAGCCCCGGGACAGGCAAATCCTACGAGCAGTACTTC
clone size: many
J gene: TRBJ2-7
D gene: TRBD1
V gene: TRBV7-2
CDR3 length: 15

CDR3 protein: CASRGQGKTYEQYF
CDR3 DNA: TGTGCCAGCAGGGGACAGGGTAAGACCTACGAGCAGTACTTC
clone size: NA
J gene: TRBJ2-7
D gene: TRBD1
V gene: TRBV6-1
CDR3 length: 14

CDR3 protein: CASSQERWTNYYGYTF
CDR3 DNA: TGTGCCAGCAGCCAAGAACGGTGGACAAACTACTATGGCTACACCTTC
clone size: NA
J gene: TRBJ1-2
D gene: NA
V gene: TRBV3-1
CDR3 length: 16

CDR3 protein: CASSQAGFLKGAEKLFF
CDR3 DNA: TGTGCCAGCAGCCAAGCCGGATTTTTGAAAGGGGCCGAAAAACTGTTTTTT
clone size: few
J gene: TRBJ1-4
D gene: NA
V gene: TRBV14
CDR3 length: 17

CDR3 protein: CASSPGRSSYNEQFF
CDR3 DNA: TGTGCCAGCAGCCCAGGACGGAGCTCCTACAATGAGCAGTTCTTC
clone size: NA
J gene: TRBJ2-1
D gene: NA
V gene: TRBV7-3
CDR3 length: 15

CDR3 protein: CASSLGPGWETQYF
CDR3 DNA: TGTGCCAGCAGCTTAGGTCCGGGGTGGGAGACCCAGTACTTC
clone size: many
J gene: TRBJ2-5
D gene: NA
V gene: TRBV7-2
CDR3 length: 14

CDR3 protein: CSVRDFLAPQETQYF
CDR3 DNA: TGCAGTGTAAGGGATTTCCTAGCGCCACAAGAGACCCAGTACTTC
clone size: many
J gene: TRBJ2-5
D gene: NA
V gene: TRBV20-1
CDR3 length: 15

CDR3 protein: CSAEGGAGVRTGELFF
CDR3 DNA: TGCAGTGCCGAGGGGGGGGCGGGGGTACGGACCGGGGAGCTGTTTTTT
clone size: NA
J gene: TRBJ2-2
D gene: NA
V gene: TRBV20-1
CDR3 length: 16

CDR3 protein: CASSRAVQAQETQYF
CDR3 DNA: TGCGCCAGCAGCCGAGCCGTCCAGGCCCAAGAGACCCAGTACTTC
clone size: once
J gene: TRBJ2-5
D gene: NA
V gene: TRBV4-3
CDR3 length: 15

CDR3 protein: CASSLLTALVGTDTQYF
CDR3 DNA: TGTGCCAGCAGCTTATTGACTGCCCTTGTCGGCACAGATACGCAGTATTTT
clone size: few
J gene: TRBJ2-3
D gene: NA
V gene: TRBV13
CDR3 length: 17

CDR3 protein: CSARARVRGTGTQYF
CDR3 DNA: TGCAGTGCTAGAGCCCGGGTCAGGGGGACTGGGACCCAGTACTTC
clone size: few
J gene: TRBJ2-5
D gene: NA
V gene: TRBV20-1
CDR3 length: 15

CDR3 protein: CASSYPTTSGRGSEQYF
CDR3 DNA: TGTGCCAGCAGTTACCCCACGACTAGCGGGAGAGGAAGCGAGCAGTACTTC
clone size: NA
J gene: TRBJ2-7
D gene: TRBD2
V gene: TRBV6-2/TRBV6-3
CDR3 length: 17

CDR3 protein: CASSVTLAGGDEQFF
CDR3 DNA: TGTGCCAGCAGCGTAACCCTAGCGGGGGGGGATGAGCAGTTCTTC
clone size: NA
J gene: TRBJ2-1
D gene: TRBD2
V gene: TRBV9
CDR3 length: 15

CDR3 protein: CASSLAAGSGANVLTF
CDR3 DNA: TGTGCCAGCAGCTTGGCGGCAGGGTCAGGGGCCAACGTCCTGACTTTC
clone size: many
J gene: TRBJ2-6
D gene: NA
V gene: TRBV5-6
CDR3 length: 16

CDR3 protein: CASSLAPGHHEQYF
CDR3 DNA: TGTGCCAGCAGCTTAGCCCCGGGACACCACGAGCAGTACTTC
clone size: NA
J gene: TRBJ2-7
D gene: NA
V gene: TRBV7-2
CDR3 length: 14

CDR3 protein: CASSKGKGPSYEQYF
CDR3 DNA: TGTGCCAGCAGCAAAGGGAAGGGCCCCTCCTACGAGCAGTACTTC
clone size: many
J gene: TRBJ2-7
D gene: NA
V gene: TRBV21-1
CDR3 length: 15

CDR3 protein: CSVGRQPLYEQYF
CDR3 DNA: TGCAGCGTTGGGCGGCAGCCTTTGTACGAGCAGTACTTC
clone size: few
J gene: TRBJ2-7
D gene: NA
V gene: TRBV29-1
CDR3 length: 13

CDR3 protein: CASSQDQSGVDEQFF
CDR3 DNA: TGTGCCAGCAGCCAAGATCAAAGCGGAGTCGATGAGCAGTTCTTC
clone size: many
J gene: TRBJ2-1
D gene: NA
V gene: TRBV4-2
CDR3 length: 15

CDR3 protein: CASSSNRGTSGKETQYF
CDR3 DNA: TGTGCCAGTAGTTCGAACCGCGGGACTAGCGGAAAAGAGACCCAGTACTTC
clone size: NA
J gene: TRBJ2-5
D gene: TRBD2
V gene: TRBV19
CDR3 length: 17

CDR3 protein: CATSERPSLAGVNEQFF
CDR3 DNA: TGTGCCACCAGTGAGCGTCCTTCTCTAGCGGGAGTCAATGAGCAGTTCTTC
clone size: NA
J gene: TRBJ2-1
D gene: TRBD2
V gene: TRBV24-1
CDR3 length: 17

CDR3 protein: CSAGPGPSGRAGREQFF
CDR3 DNA: TGCAGTGCTGGACCCGGGCCTAGCGGGAGGGCGGGACGGGAGCAGTTCTTC
clone size: few
J gene: TRBJ2-1
D gene: TRBD2
V gene: TRBV20-1
CDR3 length: 17

CDR3 protein: CASSATGGAGANVLTF
CDR3 DNA: TGTGCCAGCAGCGCAACAGGGGGCGCTGGGGCCAACGTCCTGACTTTC
clone size: NA
J gene: TRBJ2-6
D gene: TRBD1
V gene: TRBV9
CDR3 length: 16

CDR3 protein: CASSLVPQGRLEKLFF
CDR3 DNA: TGCGCCAGCAGCTTGGTACCACAGGGTCGGCTTGAAAAACTGTTTTTT
clone size: few
J gene: TRBJ1-4
D gene: NA
V gene: TRBV5-1
CDR3 length: 16

CDR3 protein: CSARASGTDTQYF
CDR3 DNA: TGCAGTGCTAGAGCCAGTGGCACAGATACGCAGTATTTT
clone size: many
J gene: TRBJ2-3
D gene: NA
V gene: TRBV20-1
CDR3 length: 13

CDR3 protein: CSAELGGIRSNQPQHF
CDR3 DNA: TGCAGTGCCGAGCTCGGGGGGATCAGGAGCAATCAGCCCCAGCATTTT
clone size: few
J gene: TRBJ1-5
D gene: NA
V gene: TRBV20-1
CDR3 length: 16

CDR3 protein: CASSSWGGAETQYF
CDR3 DNA: TGCGCCAGCAGTTCGTGGGGGGGCGCAGAGACCCAGTACTTC
clone size: NA
J gene: TRBJ2-5
D gene: NA
V gene: TRBV5-1
CDR3 length: 14

CDR3 protein: CASSLSGDTGELFF
CDR3 DNA: TGTGCCAGCAGCTTGTCTGGGGACACCGGGGAGCTGTTTTTT
clone size: many
J gene: TRBJ2-2
D gene: NA
V gene: TRBV5-5
CDR3 length: 14

CDR3 protein: CASSAPTVTNTGELFF
CDR3 DNA: TGTGCCAGCAGTGCCCCGACAGTAACGAACACCGGGGAGCTGTTTTTT
clone size: NA
J gene: TRBJ2-2
D gene: NA
V gene: TRBV25-1
CDR3 length: 16

CDR3 protein: CASSPRPTSGGPGDTQYF
CDR3 DNA: TGTGCCAGCAGCCCCCGCCCGACTAGCGGGGGGCCAGGAGATACGCAGTATTTT
clone size: NA
J gene: TRBJ2-3
D gene: TRBD2
V gene: TRBV6-4
CDR3 length: 18

CDR3 protein: CASSLGQGAGIQETQYF
CDR3 DNA: TGTGCCAGCAGCTTAGGCCAGGGAGCGGGGATTCAAGAGACCCAGTACTTC
clone size: many
J gene: TRBJ2-5
D gene: TRBD2
V gene: TRBV7-9
CDR3 length: 17

CDR3 protein: CASRNRASTDTQYF
CDR3 DNA: TGTGCCAGCAGGAACAGAGCTAGCACAGATACGCAGTATTTT
clone size: many
J gene: TRBJ2-3
D gene: NA
V gene: TRBV7-2
CDR3 length: 14

CDR3 protein: CATLNRVRGETQYF
CDR3 DNA: TGTGCCACCCTTAACAGGGTGAGAGGAGAGACCCAGTACTTC
clone size: NA
J gene: TRBJ2-5
D gene: NA
V gene: TRBV15
CDR3 length: 14

CDR3 protein: CASNRGDSREAFF
CDR3 DNA: TGTGCCAGCAATAGGGGGGACAGCCGTGAAGCTTTCTTT
clone size: NA
J gene: TRBJ1-1
D gene: TRBD1
V gene: TRBV3-1
CDR3 length: 13

CDR3 protein: CSATNRGRANEQFF
CDR3 DNA: TGCAGTGCTACCAATCGCGGGAGGGCCAATGAGCAGTTCTTC
clone size: few
J gene: TRBJ2-1
D gene: TRBD2
V gene: TRBV20-1
CDR3 length: 14

CDR3 protein: CASSADRRTDTQYF
CDR3 DNA: TGTGCCAGCAGCGCGGACAGGCGCACAGATACGCAGTATTTT
clone size: many
J gene: TRBJ2-3
D gene: TRBD1
V gene: TRBV5-6
CDR3 length: 14

CDR3 protein: CASSQDRAGELFF
CDR3 DNA: TGTGCCAGCAGCCAAGACAGGGCCGGGGAGCTGTTTTTT
clone size: many
J gene: TRBJ2-2
D gene: NA
V gene: TRBV3-1
CDR3 length: 13

CDR3 protein: CASSAGQTYGYTF
CDR3 DNA: TGTGCCAGCAGCGCCGGACAGACCTATGGCTACACCTTC
clone size: many
J gene: TRBJ1-2
D gene: NA
V gene: TRBV3-1
CDR3 length: 13

CDR3 protein: CASSYSIRRWETQYF
CDR3 DNA: TGTGCCAGCAGTTACTCGATACGCAGGTGGGAGACCCAGTACTTC
clone size: few
J gene: TRBJ2-5
D gene: NA
V gene: TRBV6-5
CDR3 length: 15

CDR3 protein: CASTPDIIQTQYF
CDR3 DNA: TGTGCCAGCACCCCAGATATTATTCAGACCCAGTACTTC
clone size: few
J gene: TRBJ2-5
D gene: NA
V gene: TRBV7-2
CDR3 length: 13

CDR3 protein: CASSLAIQGGIHEQYF
CDR3 DNA: TGTGCCAGCAGCTTAGCGATACAGGGGGGAATTCACGAGCAGTACTTC
clone size: NA
J gene: TRBJ2-7
D gene: TRBD1
V gene: TRBV7-9
CDR3 length: 16

CDR3 protein: CAAKGENSYEQYF
CDR3 DNA: TGTGCCGCCAAAGGGGAGAATTCCTACGAGCAGTACTTC
clone size: few
J gene: TRBJ2-7
D gene: NA
V gene: TRBV6-6
CDR3 length: 13

CDR3 protein: CATKRFLMGYEQYF
CDR3 DNA: TGTGCCACCAAGCGTTTCCTCATGGGGTACGAGCAGTACTTC
clone size: few
J gene: TRBJ2-7
D gene: NA
V gene: TRBV28
CDR3 length: 14

CDR3 protein: CASRRAGGETQYF
CDR3 DNA: TGTGCCAGCAGGAGAGCGGGGGGGGAGACCCAGTACTTC
clone size: few
J gene: TRBJ2-5
D gene: TRBD2
V gene: TRBV7-9
CDR3 length: 13

CDR3 protein: CASSVIGLAPLYEQYF
CDR3 DNA: TGTGCCAGCAGCGTAATAGGGCTAGCTCCTCTATACGAGCAGTACTTC
clone size: few
J gene: TRBJ2-7
D gene: NA
V gene: TRBV9
CDR3 length: 16

CDR3 protein: CASSQDGGTTRTQYF
CDR3 DNA: TGTGCCAGCAGCCAAGATGGGGGGACGACACGGACCCAGTACTTC
clone size: NA
J gene: TRBJ2-5
D gene: NA
V gene: TRBV4-2
CDR3 length: 15

CDR3 protein: CASSRSAAGTEETQYF
CDR3 DNA: TGTGCCAGCAGCCGTTCAGCTGCAGGGACTGAGGAGACCCAGTACTTC
clone size: NA
J gene: TRBJ2-5
D gene: NA
V gene: TRBV5-5
CDR3 length: 16

CDR3 protein: CASSLLSSRGELFF
CDR3 DNA: TGTGCCAGCAGCTTACTTTCTAGTCGCGGGGAGCTGTTTTTT
clone size: many
J gene: TRBJ2-2
D gene: NA
V gene: TRBV7-2
CDR3 length: 14

CDR3 protein: CSARDGTSYEQYF
CDR3 DNA: TGCAGTGCTAGAGACGGGACTAGCTACGAGCAGTACTTC
clone size: NA
J gene: TRBJ2-7
D gene: TRBD2
V gene: TRBV20-1
CDR3 length: 13

CDR3 protein: CASSVAGTMETQYF
CDR3 DNA: TGCGCCAGCAGCGTTGCCGGGACTATGGAGACCCAGTACTTC
clone size: many
J gene: TRBJ2-5
D gene: TRBD2
V gene: TRBV5-1
CDR3 length: 14